This TCR beta chain is drawn from a study of tumor and adjacent non-tumor tissue in lung cancer. Whole-study context: Patients comprised roughly 12 adenocarcinoma, a couple of squamous cell carcinoma and 1 small cell lung cancer.

Study findings and constraints: Compared with tumor, normal lung showed significantly lower TCR diversity. Top 100 clones took a larger repertoire share in normal lung.

On this clonotype itself: Antigen unknown.

The library came from three nested PCR rounds adapted from ARM-PCR protocols. MiXCR, applied by TCRdb to the multiplex PCR reads, yields one record per CDR3 protein. The sample has some 100,000 distinct CDR3 sequences, 75% to 85% seen once. The template was RNA from unsorted bulk tissue. The normal lung tissue was taken more than 3 cm from the tumor edge. The length of the CDR3 is 16 residues. V shed 11 bases, J shed 2 bases, and the junction held 11 bases outside the gene matches. CDR1 SGHAT and CDR2 FQNNGV come from the germline V gene. Source material: distant non-tumor lung tissue. The rearrangement joins TRBV11-2 to TRBJ2-6, with 8 positions matching TRBD1. The sequence derives from a man aged 55-75 years with small cell lung cancer. The CDR3 DNA is TGTGCCCGCGGCTCCCAGGGGGCGGCTGGGGCCAACGTCCTGACTTTC. Translating it yields CARGSQGAAGANVLTF.